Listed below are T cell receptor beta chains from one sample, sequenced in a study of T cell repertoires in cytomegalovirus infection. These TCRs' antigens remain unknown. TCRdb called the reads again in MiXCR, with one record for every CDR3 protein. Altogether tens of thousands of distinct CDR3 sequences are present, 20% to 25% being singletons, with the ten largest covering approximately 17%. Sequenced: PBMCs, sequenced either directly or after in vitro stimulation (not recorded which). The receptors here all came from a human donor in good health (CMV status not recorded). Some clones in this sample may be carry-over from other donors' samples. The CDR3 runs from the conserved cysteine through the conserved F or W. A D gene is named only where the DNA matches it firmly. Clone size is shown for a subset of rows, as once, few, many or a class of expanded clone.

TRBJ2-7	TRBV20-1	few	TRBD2	CSASGGLAFPHEQYF	TGCAGTGCTAGTGGGGGACTAGCTTTCCCTCACGAGCAGTACTTC
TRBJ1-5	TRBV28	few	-	CASSQRTAINQPQHF	TGTGCCAGCAGCCAGAGGACAGCTATCAATCAGCCCCAGCATTTT
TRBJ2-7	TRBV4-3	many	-	CASSQGADGYEQYF	TGCGCCAGCAGCCAGGGAGCGGATGGCTACGAGCAGTACTTC
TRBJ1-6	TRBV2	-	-	CASNLQRPSNSPLHF	TGTGCCAGCAACCTACAGCGACCCTCCAATTCACCCCTCCACTTT
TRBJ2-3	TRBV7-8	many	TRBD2	CASNQLAVLPTDTQYF	TGTGCCAGCAACCAACTAGCGGTCCTCCCGACAGATACGCAGTATTTT
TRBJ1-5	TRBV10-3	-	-	CAISGGGFLEAQHF	TGTGCCATCAGTGGAGGGGGTTTTCTTGAAGCCCAGCATTTT
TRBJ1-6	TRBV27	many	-	CASRGFGPLHF	TGTGCCAGCAGGGGGTTTGGTCCCCTCCACTTT
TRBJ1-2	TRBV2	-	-	CASRLGVHGYTF	TGTGCCAGCCGTTTAGGGGTTCATGGCTACACCTTC
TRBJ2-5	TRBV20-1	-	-	CSAWDVETQYF	TGCAGTGCTTGGGACGTGGAGACCCAGTACTTC
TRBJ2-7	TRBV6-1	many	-	CASSPWGLSSYEQYF	TGTGCCAGCAGCCCCTGGGGGTTGTCCTCCTACGAGCAGTACTTC
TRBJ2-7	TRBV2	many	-	CASGRTAGRGVYEQYF	TGTGCCAGCGGCCGGACTGCAGGGAGAGGAGTGTACGAGCAGTACTTC
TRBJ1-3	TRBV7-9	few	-	CASSLSGGPGNTIYF	TGTGCCAGCAGCCTCAGCGGGGGCCCTGGAAACACCATATATTTT
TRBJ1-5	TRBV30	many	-	CAWTDTTSNQPQHF	TGTGCCTGGACAGACACCACGAGCAATCAGCCCCAGCATTTT
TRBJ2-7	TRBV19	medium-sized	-	CASSTELNSYEQYF	TGTGCCAGTAGCACTGAGCTAAACTCCTACGAGCAGTACTTC
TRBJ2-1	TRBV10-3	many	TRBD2	CAINPRPSGSPNEQFF	TGTGCCATCAACCCCCGGCCGAGCGGGAGCCCAAATGAGCAGTTCTTC
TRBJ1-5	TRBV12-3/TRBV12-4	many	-	CASSPRGQPQHF	TGTGCCAGCAGCCCCCGGGGGCAGCCCCAGCATTTT
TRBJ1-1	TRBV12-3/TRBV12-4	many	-	CASSLKMNTEAFF	TGTGCCAGCAGTTTAAAGATGAACACTGAAGCTTTCTTT
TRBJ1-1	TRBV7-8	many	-	CASSPRRRPRDTEAFF	TGTGCCAGCAGCCCTCGACGGAGGCCGCGGGACACTGAAGCTTTCTTT
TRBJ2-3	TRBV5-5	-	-	CASSLMPGTDTQYF	TGTGCCAGCAGCTTGATGCCAGGGACAGATACGCAGTATTTT
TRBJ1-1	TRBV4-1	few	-	CASSHPRGSGEAFF	TGCGCCAGCAGCCACCCTAGAGGTAGTGGGGAAGCTTTCTTT
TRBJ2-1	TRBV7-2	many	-	CASSRGLQQQFF	TGTGCCAGCAGCCGAGGACTCCAACAGCAGTTCTTC
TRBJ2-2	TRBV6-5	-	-	CASSRLPPEGRSPGELFF	TGTGCCAGCAGCCGCTTGCCCCCCGAGGGGAGATCCCCCGGGGAGCTGTTTTTT
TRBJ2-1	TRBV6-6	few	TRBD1	CASSYRRGLINEQFF	TGTGCCAGCAGTTACCGCAGGGGGCTAATAAATGAGCAGTTCTTC
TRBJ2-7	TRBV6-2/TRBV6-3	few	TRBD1	CATSSGQDYNEQYF	TGTGCCACCTCGTCGGGACAGGATTATAACGAGCAGTACTTC
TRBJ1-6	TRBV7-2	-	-	CASSLDGGAVGSPLHF	TGTGCCAGCAGCTTAGATGGGGGCGCCGTGGGTTCACCCCTCCACTTT
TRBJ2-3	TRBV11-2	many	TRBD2	CASSLDWLAGFTDTQYF	TGTGCCAGCAGCTTAGATTGGTTAGCGGGGTTCACAGATACGCAGTATTTT
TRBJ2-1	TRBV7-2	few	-	CASSLVFGTYNEQFF	TGTGCCAGCAGCTTAGTTTTCGGAACCTACAATGAGCAGTTCTTC
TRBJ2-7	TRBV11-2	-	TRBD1	CASSEGTGVEQYF	TGTGCCAGCAGCGAAGGGACAGGGGTCGAGCAGTACTTC
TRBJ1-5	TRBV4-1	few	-	CASSQDRLGGNQPQHF	TGCGCCAGCAGCCAAGATCGGTTAGGCGGCAATCAGCCCCAGCATTTT
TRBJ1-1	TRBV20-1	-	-	CSARTPTGPKAFF	TGCAGTGCAAGGACCCCGACAGGTCCGAAAGCTTTCTTT
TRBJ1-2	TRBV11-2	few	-	CASRGGGAGYTF	TGTGCCAGCAGGGGGGGGGGGGCTGGCTACACCTTC
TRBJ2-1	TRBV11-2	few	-	CASSLQNEQFF	TGTGCCAGCAGCTTACAAAATGAGCAGTTCTTC
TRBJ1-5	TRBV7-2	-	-	CASSLQGWQPQHF	TGTGCCAGCAGCTTACAGGGGTGGCAGCCCCAGCATTTT
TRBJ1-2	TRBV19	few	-	CASSTAQRLGYTF	TGTGCCAGTAGTACCGCTCAGCGGCTTGGCTACACCTTC
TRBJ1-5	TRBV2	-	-	CASSVQGAGNQPQHF	TGTGCCAGCAGTGTGCAAGGGGCGGGCAATCAGCCCCAGCATTTT
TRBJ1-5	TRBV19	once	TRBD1	CASYPDRGGDQPQHF	TGTGCCAGTTATCCCGACAGGGGTGGCGATCAGCCCCAGCATTTT
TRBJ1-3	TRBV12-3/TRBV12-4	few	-	CASSRSGNTIYF	TGTGCCAGCAGTCGCTCTGGAAACACCATATATTTT
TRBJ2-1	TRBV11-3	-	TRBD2	CASSFGGGRDEQFF	TGTGCCAGCAGCTTCGGGGGGGGCAGGGATGAGCAGTTCTTC
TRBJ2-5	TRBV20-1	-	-	CSAQRRPRETQYF	TGCAGTGCTCAAAGGAGACCCCGGGAGACCCAGTACTTC
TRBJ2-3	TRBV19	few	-	CASSGRTTDTQYF	TGTGCCAGTAGTGGGCGGACTACAGATACGCAGTATTTT
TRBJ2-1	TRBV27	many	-	CASSLWGPSPYEQFF	TGTGCCAGCAGTTTGTGGGGACCCTCCCCGTATGAGCAGTTCTTC
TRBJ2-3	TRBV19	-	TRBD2	CASSTTSGLLTSTDTQYF	TGTGCCAGTAGTACGACTAGCGGGCTCCTAACTAGCACAGATACGCAGTATTTT
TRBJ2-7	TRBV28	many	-	CASNLVGYEQYF	TGTGCCAGCAATTTGGTGGGGTACGAGCAGTACTTC
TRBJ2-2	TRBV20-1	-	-	CSARDGATGELFF	TGCAGTGCTAGAGATGGGGCGACCGGGGAGCTGTTTTTT
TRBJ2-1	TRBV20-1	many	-	CSGRSNEQFF	TGCAGCGGACGCAGCAATGAGCAGTTCTTC
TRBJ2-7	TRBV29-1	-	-	CSVEIRGKGEQYF	TGCAGCGTTGAAATAAGGGGGAAGGGCGAGCAGTACTTC
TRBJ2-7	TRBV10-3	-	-	CAISEKGYEQYF	TGTGCCATCAGTGAGAAGGGATACGAGCAGTACTTC
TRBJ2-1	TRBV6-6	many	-	CASSPIRANEQFF	TGTGCCAGCAGCCCCATCAGGGCAAATGAGCAGTTCTTC
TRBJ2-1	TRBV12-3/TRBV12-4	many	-	CASSPSWSYNEQFF	TGTGCCAGCAGTCCAAGTTGGTCCTACAATGAGCAGTTCTTC
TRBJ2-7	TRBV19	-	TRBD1	CASSIRAGGIDEQYF	TGTGCCAGTAGTATTCGGGCAGGGGGTATAGACGAGCAGTACTTC
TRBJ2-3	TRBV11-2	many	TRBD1	CASSLGWGPGQGSDTQYF	TGTGCCAGCAGCCTCGGATGGGGTCCGGGACAGGGGTCAGATACGCAGTATTTT
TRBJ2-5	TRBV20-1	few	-	CSAAEQEETQYF	TGCAGTGCTGCGGAGCAGGAAGAGACCCAGTACTTC
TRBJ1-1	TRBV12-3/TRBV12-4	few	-	CASSLGTHEAFF	TGTGCCAGCAGTTTGGGGACACACGAAGCTTTCTTT
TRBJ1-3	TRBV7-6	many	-	CASSQGVSGNTIYF	TGTGCCAGCAGTCAAGGGGTCTCTGGAAACACCATATATTTT
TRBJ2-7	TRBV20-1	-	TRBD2	CSARVSGRRPGEQYF	TGCAGTGCTAGAGTGAGCGGGAGAAGACCCGGCGAGCAGTACTTC